This T cell receptor beta chain was captured by sequencing in a study of low-dose radiotherapy and immunotherapy resistance in tumors. Overall study: Treatment of Cohort 2 consisted of 1 Gy per fraction every two weeks, amounting to 13 Gy over 26 weeks. Treatment included intravenous cyclophosphamide dosed at 200 mg/m2 every two weeks, one day before radiation and immunotherapy.

Germline V gene data show CDR1 as DFQATT and CDR2 as SNEGSKA (reference sequence). Trimming removed 1 base from V and 6 bases from J, with 4 bases in between. CDR3 size: 11 residues. The patients who were eligible all carried advanced solid tumors that lacked tumor-infiltrating lymphocytes, meaning the tumors were TIL-negative. With TRAV- and TRBV-specific primers, first-strand cDNA was made, covering the alpha and beta chains. Using a constant-region primer together with a V-primer adapter, TCRs were subjected to around 20 PCR cycles of amplification. A single record per CDR3 protein comes from TCRdb applying MiXCR to the reads. This sample yields 11,000 to 15,000 distinct CDR3 sequences, of which under 80% are seen a single time; approximately 5.4% belongs to the top ten.

The sequence was collected from a human donor with advanced metastatic prostate, ovarian, gallbladder or colorectal cancer (not recorded which). This table probably holds off-target reads from a library built for another chain. V is TRBV20-1 and J is TRBJ2-1; D gene ambiguous. The CDR3 DNA follows: TGCAGTGCTAGAGTGCTCAATGAGCAGTTCTTC. Translation: CSARVLNEQFF.